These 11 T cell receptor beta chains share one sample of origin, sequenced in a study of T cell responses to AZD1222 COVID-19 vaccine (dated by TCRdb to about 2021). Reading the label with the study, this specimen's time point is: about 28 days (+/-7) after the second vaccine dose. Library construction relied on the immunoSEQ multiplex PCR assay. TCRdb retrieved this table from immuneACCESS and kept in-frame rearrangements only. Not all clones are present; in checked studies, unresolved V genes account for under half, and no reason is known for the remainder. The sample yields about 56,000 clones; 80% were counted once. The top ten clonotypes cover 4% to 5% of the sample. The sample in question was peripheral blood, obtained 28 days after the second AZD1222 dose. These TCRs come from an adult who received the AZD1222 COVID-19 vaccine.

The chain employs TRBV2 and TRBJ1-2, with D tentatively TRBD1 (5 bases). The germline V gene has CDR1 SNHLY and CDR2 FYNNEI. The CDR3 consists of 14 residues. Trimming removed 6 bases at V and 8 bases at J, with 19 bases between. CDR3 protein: CASRAQGPSGGYTF. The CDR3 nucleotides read TGTGCCAGCAGGGCGCAGGGCCCTTCGGGAGGCTACACCTTC.

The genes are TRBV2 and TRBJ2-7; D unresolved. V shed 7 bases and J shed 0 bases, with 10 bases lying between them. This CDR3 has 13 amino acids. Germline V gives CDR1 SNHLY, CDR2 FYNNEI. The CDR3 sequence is CASKKPSSYEQYF. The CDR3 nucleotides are TGTGCCAGCAAAAAACCGAGCTCCTACGAGCAGTACTTC.

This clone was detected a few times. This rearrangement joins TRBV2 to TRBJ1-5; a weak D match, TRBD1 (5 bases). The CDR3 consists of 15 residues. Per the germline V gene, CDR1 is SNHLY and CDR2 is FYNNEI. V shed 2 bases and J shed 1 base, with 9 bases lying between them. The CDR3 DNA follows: TGTGCCAGCAGTGAACAGGGATTCAGCAATCAGCCCCAGCATTTT. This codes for CASSEQGFSNQPQHF.

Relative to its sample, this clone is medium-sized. CDR3 region: CASSKVYIENTEAFF. CDR3 sequence (DNA): TGTGCCAGCAGCAAAGTGTACATCGAGAACACTGAAGCTTTCTTT. This chain connects TRBV21-1 to TRBJ1-1; TRBD1, the table's D call, lacks a check against the DNA. TRBV21-1 is recorded as a pseudogene. The length of the CDR3 is 15 residues.

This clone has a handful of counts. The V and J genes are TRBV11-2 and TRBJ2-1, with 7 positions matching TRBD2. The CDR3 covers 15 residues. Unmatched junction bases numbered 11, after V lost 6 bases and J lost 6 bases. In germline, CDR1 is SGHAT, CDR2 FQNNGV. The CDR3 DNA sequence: TGTGCCAGCAGTTCACTAGCGCTTGCGACCAATGAGCAGTTCTTC. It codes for CASSSLALATNEQFF.

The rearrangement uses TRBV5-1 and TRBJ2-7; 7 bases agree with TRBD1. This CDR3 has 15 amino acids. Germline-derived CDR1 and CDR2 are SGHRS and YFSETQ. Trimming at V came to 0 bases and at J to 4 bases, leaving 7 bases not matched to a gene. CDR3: CASSLGDSLGYEQYF. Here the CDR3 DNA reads TGCGCCAGCAGCTTGGGGGACAGTCTGGGATACGAGCAGTACTTC.

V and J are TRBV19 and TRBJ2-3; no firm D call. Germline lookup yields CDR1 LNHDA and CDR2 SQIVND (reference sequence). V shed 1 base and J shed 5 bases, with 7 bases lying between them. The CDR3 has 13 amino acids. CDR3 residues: CASSIGFKDTQYF. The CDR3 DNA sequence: TGTGCCAGTAGTATAGGATTTAAAGATACGCAGTATTTT.

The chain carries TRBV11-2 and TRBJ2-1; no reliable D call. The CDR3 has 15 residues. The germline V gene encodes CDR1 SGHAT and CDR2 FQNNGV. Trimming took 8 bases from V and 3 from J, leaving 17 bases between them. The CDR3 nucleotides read TGTGCCAGCCGCCTACTTTCGAAGATCTACAATGAGCAGTTCTTC. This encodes CASRLLSKIYNEQFF.

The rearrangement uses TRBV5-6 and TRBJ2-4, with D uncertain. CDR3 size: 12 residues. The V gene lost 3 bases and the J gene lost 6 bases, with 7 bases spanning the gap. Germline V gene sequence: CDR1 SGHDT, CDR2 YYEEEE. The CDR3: CASSSDGNIQYF. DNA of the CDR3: TGTGCCAGCAGCTCGGACGGAAACATTCAGTACTTC.

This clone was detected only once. CDR3 sequence (DNA): TGTGCCATCAGTGAGTCGGGGCCGACGAACACTGAAGCTTTCTTT. Translating it yields CAISESGPTNTEAFF. The chain has TRBV10-3 and TRBJ1-1; D perhaps matches TRBD1 (5 bases). The CDR3 is 15 amino acids. The germline gives CDR1 ENHRY, CDR2 SYGVKD. With 0 bases removed from V and 1 base from J, the gap between germline ends came to 9 bases.

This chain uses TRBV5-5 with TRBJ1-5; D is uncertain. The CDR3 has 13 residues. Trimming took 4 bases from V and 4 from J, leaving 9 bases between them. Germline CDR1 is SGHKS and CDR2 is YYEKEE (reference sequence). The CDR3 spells CASSLTGNQPQHF. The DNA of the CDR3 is TGTGCCAGCAGCCTTACCGGGAATCAGCCCCAGCATTTT. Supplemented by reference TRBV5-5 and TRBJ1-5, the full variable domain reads DAGVTQSPTHLIKTRGQQVTLRCSPISGHKSVSWYQQVLGQGPQFIFQYYEKEERGRGNFPDRFSARQFPNYSSELNVNALLLGDSALYLCASSLTGNQPQHFGDGTRLSIL.